The clone carrying this TCR beta chain was seen only once. Its specificity is unknown. This entry is derived from a study of shared clonotypes between healthy human individuals. CD45RO-negative CD8 cells positively selected for CCR7 made up the naive population, which excluded terminally differentiated effector memory CD45RA+ cells. In the original workflow: Owing to the provision of junction-only sequences devoid of quality scores by immunoSEQ, filtering differed. The table came from immunoSEQ multiplex PCR; TCRdb's copy has only in-frame clones and leaves some out. The V and J calls and clone size come from that table; D and trimming were worked out from the DNA. The sample holds millions of clones; 85% to 95% are singletons and the top ten take 0.85% to 1.3%. Study-level results: A handful of donors shared about 4.5% of their naive CD4 clonotypes. Relative to memory subsets, naive subsets generally showed larger estimated richness. A small donor pool kept down the genetic and exposure-history diversity that was represented.

CDR1 SGHRS and CDR2 YFSETQ come from the germline V gene. Trimming took off 5 bases at V and 2 bases at J, with 12 bases between the two ends. This CDR3 is 14 amino acids long. This TCR derives from a man between 18 and 29 years old in good health. The sequencing input was naive CD8+ T cells sorted from blood. The rearrangement joins TRBV5-1 to TRBJ2-3, with D possibly TRBD1 on 6 matching bases. The CDR3 is CASSEGHSTDTQYF. CDR3 sequence (DNA): TGCGCCAGCAGTGAGGGACATTCCACAGATACGCAGTATTTT.